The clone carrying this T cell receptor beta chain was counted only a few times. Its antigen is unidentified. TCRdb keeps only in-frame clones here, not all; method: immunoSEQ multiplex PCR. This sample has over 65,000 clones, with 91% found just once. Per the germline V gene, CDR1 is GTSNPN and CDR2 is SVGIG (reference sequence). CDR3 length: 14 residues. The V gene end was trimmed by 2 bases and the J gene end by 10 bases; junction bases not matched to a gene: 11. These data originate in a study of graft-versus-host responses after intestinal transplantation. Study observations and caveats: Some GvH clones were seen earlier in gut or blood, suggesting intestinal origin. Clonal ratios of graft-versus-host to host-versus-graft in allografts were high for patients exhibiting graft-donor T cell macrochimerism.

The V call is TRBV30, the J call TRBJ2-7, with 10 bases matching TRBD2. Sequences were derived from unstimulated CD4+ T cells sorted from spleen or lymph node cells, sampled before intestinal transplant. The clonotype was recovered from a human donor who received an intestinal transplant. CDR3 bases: TGTGCCTGGAGTCCAGTAAGAGCGGGGGGGCCTCAGTACTTC. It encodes CAWSPVRAGGPQYF.